The 5 T cell receptor beta chains below were found in one sample sequenced in a study of T-cell reconstitution after alpha-beta-depleted transplantation in children. A TCRbeta library incorporating unique molecular identifiers was prepared. TCRdb redid the calling of the PCR reads with MiXCR, one entry per CDR3 protein. The data hold some 830,000 distinct CDR3 sequences, with 15% to 20% observed a single time. The sequencing here drew on PBMCs, mostly from graft donor cells, taken 360 days after TCRalphabeta/CD19-depleted stem cell transplant. These TCRs come from a male patient between 10 and 17 years old who had a stem cell transplant for acute lymphoblastic leukemia, so the T cells may come from the graft donor.

This clonotype has more than one count but fewer than ten. V and J are TRBV4-3 and TRBJ2-1; the D gene is possibly TRBD2 (5 bases). The CDR3 has 16 amino acids. V was shortened by 0 bases and J by 8 bases, with 17 bases between the two germline ends. Germline V gives CDR1 LGHNA, CDR2 YSLEER. CDR3 region: CASSQEVSVARHEQFF. The CDR3 DNA is TGCGCCAGCAGCCAAGAGGTTTCAGTAGCGAGACATGAGCAGTTCTTC.

This clonotype has a handful of counts. The chain recombines TRBV9 with TRBJ1-2; 8 positions agree with TRBD1. The CDR3 runs to 17 residues. V gave up 3 bases and J gave up 2 bases; unmatched junction bases: 12. Germline V lookup: CDR1 SGDLS, CDR2 YYNGEE. The CDR3 sequence: CASSARRGDRKNYGYTF. The CDR3 bases are TGTGCCAGCAGCGCGAGGCGGGGGGACAGGAAAAACTATGGCTACACCTTC.

The chain employs TRBV20-1 and TRBJ1-6; D may be TRBD1 (5 bases). CDR3 size: 14 residues. The ends were cut back, 2 bases at V and 2 bases at J, with 7 bases in the middle. The germline V gene encodes CDR1 DFQATT and CDR2 SNEGSKA (reference sequence). CDR3 protein: CSARSGPYNSPLHF. The CDR3 DNA sequence: TGCAGTGCTAGATCGGGACCCTATAATTCACCCCTCCACTTT.

This clonotype was counted at least ten times. This rearrangement joins TRBV24-1 to TRBJ2-1, with 9 bases fitting TRBD1. Germline V gives CDR1 KGHDR, CDR2 SFDVKD. J lost 8 bases, V lost 4 bases, and 8 bases had no gene match. This CDR3 is built from 15 residues. For the CDR3, the DNA is TGTGCCACCAGTGACTATGGACAGGGGTGGCATGAGCAGTTCTTC. This translates into CATSDYGQGWHEQFF.

The chain uses TRBV4-1 and TRBJ2-3; D is ambiguous. Per germline, CDR1 MGHRA and CDR2 YSYEKL. V lost 0 bases and J 8 bases, leaving 9 bases between the germline ends. The CDR3 loop spans 13 amino acids. In nucleotides, the CDR3 is TGCGCCAGCAGCCAAGAGGCGGTCGCTACGCAGTATTTT. Its translation: CASSQEAVATQYF.